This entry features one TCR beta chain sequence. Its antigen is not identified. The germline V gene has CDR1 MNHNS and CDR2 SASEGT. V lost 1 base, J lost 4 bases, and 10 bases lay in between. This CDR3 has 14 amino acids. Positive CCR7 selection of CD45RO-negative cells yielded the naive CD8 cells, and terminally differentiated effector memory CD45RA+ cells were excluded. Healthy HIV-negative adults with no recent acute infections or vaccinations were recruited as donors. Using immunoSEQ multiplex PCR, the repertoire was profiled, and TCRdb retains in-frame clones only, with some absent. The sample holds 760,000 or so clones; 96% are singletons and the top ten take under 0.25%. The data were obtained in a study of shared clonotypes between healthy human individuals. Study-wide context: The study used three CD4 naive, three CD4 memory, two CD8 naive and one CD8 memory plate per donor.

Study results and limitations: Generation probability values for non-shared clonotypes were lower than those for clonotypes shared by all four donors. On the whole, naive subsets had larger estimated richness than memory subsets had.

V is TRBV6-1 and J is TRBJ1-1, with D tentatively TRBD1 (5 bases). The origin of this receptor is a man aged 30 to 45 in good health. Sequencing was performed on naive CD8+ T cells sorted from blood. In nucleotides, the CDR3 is TGTGCCAGCAGTGAAGAATGGGGGGGCACTGAAGCTTTCTTT. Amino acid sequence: CASSEEWGGTEAFF.